The entry that follows covers one TCR beta chain sequence. Its antigen is not identified. The data belong to a study of cytomegalovirus exposure and HLA in healthy donors. Overall study findings and caveats: The study labeled roughly 160 TCR beta chains cytomegalovirus-associated. In vitro confirmation showed three CMV-associated chains to be CMV antigen specific.

V gave up 1 base and J gave up 2 bases, with 9 bases separating them. CDR1 is SGHTA and CDR2 is FQGNSA in the germline V gene. CDR3 length equals 15 residues. Some clones are missing from TCRdb's copy, which holds only in-frame ones; the method was immunoSEQ multiplex PCR. Counted here are roughly 170,000 clones, about four fifths occurring once; the ten biggest clones make up around 2.8%. The receptor was derived from a woman between 18 and 29 years old in good health and CMV-seropositive. The sample comprised PBMCs. J is TRBJ2-1 and V is TRBV7-2; possibly TRBD2 for D (6 bases). The CDR3 DNA reads TGTGCCAGCAGCTTAGATACTAGCCCCTACAATGAGCAGTTCTTC. It yields the protein CASSLDTSPYNEQFF.